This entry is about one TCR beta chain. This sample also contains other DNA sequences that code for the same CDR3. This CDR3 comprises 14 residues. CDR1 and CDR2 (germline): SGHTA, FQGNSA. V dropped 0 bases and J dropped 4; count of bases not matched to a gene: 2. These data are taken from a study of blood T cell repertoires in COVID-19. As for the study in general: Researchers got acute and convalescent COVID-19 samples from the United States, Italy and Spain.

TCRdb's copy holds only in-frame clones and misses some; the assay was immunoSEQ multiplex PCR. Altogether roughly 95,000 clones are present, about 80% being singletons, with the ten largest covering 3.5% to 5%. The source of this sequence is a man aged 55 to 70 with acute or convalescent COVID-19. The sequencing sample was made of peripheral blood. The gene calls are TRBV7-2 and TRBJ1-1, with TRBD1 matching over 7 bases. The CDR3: CASSLARGSTEAFF. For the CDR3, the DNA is TGTGCCAGCAGCTTAGCCAGGGGGTCCACTGAAGCTTTCTTT.